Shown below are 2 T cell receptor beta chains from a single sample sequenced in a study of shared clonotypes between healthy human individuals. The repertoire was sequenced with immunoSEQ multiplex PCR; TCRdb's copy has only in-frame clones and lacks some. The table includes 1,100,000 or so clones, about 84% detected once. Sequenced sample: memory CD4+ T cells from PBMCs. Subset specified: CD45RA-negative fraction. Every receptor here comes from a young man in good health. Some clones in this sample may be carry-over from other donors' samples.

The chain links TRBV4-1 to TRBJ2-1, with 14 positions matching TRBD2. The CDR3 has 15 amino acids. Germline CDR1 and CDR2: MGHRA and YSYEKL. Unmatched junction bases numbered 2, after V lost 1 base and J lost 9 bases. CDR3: CASSQGLAGGGEQFF. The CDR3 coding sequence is TGCGCCAGCAGCCAAGGACTAGCGGGAGGGGGTGAGCAGTTCTTC.

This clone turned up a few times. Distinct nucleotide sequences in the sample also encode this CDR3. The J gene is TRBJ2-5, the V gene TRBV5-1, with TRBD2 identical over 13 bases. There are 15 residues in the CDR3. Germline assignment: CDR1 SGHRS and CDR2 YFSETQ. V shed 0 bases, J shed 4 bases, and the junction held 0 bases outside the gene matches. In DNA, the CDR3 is TGCGCCAGCAGCTTGGGACTAGCGGGAGGAGAGACCCAGTACTTC. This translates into CASSLGLAGGETQYF.